Listed below are T cell receptor beta chains from one sample, sequenced in a study of blood T cell repertoires in COVID-19. The assay was immunoSEQ multiplex PCR, and TCRdb's table has in-frame clones only and misses some. Of about 140,000 clones detected, approximately 80% appear once; the ten largest clones hold 4.5% to 6%. Material for sequencing was peripheral blood. All receptors come from a human donor in a cohort sampled during active COVID-19. CDR3s include the opening cysteine and the closing phenylalanine or tryptophan. Fields, in order: D gene, CDR3 length, V gene, CDR3 protein. The D gene is left open where the match is weak.

TRBD2,16,TRBV7-8,CASRKGYAGGNNEQFF
TRBD2,15,TRBV9,CASSVGVAGIETQYF
.,15,TRBV30,CAWMDHSRQGYGYTF
.,14,TRBV3-1/TRBV3-2,CASSQWRSQETQYF
.,14,TRBV5-6,CASSLWAAQETQYF
.,14,TRBV30,CAWSVSYSQETQYF
.,14,TRBV5-1,CASRGRRSTDTQYF
.,14,TRBV6-5,CATNRAFSGNTIYF
TRBD1,16,TRBV27,CASSRIPGQGNYGYTF
TRBD2,19,TRBV19,CASQIRSSGTSGGGETQYF
TRBD1,13,TRBV5-5,CASSLDRDYGYTF
TRBD2,15,TRBV30,CAWSRLAGTQETQYF
.,14,TRBV7-3,CASSLSPDQETQYF
.,17,TRBV6-7,CASSYSTSRLAKNIQYF
TRBD1,15,TRBV4-1,CASRQGTGVGTEAFF
.,15,TRBV6-5,CASSPLAGSGNEQFF
.,15,TRBV4-1,CASSQEPGANYGYTF
TRBD2,16,TRBV25-1,CASSRVGTSGSNEQFF
.,15,TRBV5-1,CASSRGTTANTEAFF
.,14,TRBV30,CAWSQDMRDSPLHF
.,16,TRBV6-5,CASSYSGRGAGDTQYF
TRBD1,13,TRBV10-3,CAIRGTENQPQHF
TRBD2,13,TRBV29-1,CSVAASGVETQYF
.,17,TRBV20-1,CSASPGHRFASNQPQHF
.,16,TRBV15,CATSRGALTANTEAFF
.,13,TRBV2,CASSQDGNQPQHF
.,14,TRBV13,CASSRQVDTGELFF
TRBD1,15,TRBV7-2,CASSLGTGGGSPLHF
TRBD2,14,TRBV19,CASSTGLATLWQFF
.,13,TRBV19,CASNGRGTDTQYF
TRBD1,16,TRBV7-2,CASSLSGGYSNQPQHF
.,15,TRBV18,CASSPFSDSGNTIYF
TRBD1,14,TRBV3-1/TRBV3-2,CASSLGQGTRGYTF
TRBD1,14,TRBV5-1,CASSASRQGETQYF
.,11,TRBV6-5,CASKGETEAFF
TRBD2,16,TRBV19,CASSVNLAGGSNEQFF
.,13,TRBV12-3/TRBV12-4,CASKQQGLETQYF
TRBD1,15,TRBV5-4,CASSFRTGIYNEQFF
TRBD2,16,TRBV19,CASSMGLAGSTDTQYF
.,11,TRBV20-1,CSASTDYGYTF
TRBD1,16,TRBV5-1,CASSIGTGLSTDTQYF
.,14,TRBV6-5,CASSYSWGPNEQFF
TRBD2,15,TRBV4-1,CATSLEGLTKNIQYF
TRBD1,15,TRBV11-2,CASSSTGTAIYEQYF
.,14,TRBV28,CASSSTGRNTEAFF
TRBD1,15,TRBV5-1,CASSWGDRGNSPLHF
.,14,TRBV2,CASSGHRDNQPQHF
.,13,TRBV6-5,CASSWNRGYEQYF
TRBD1,14,TRBV10-3,CAISPTGGLYEQYF
TRBD1,15,TRBV25-1,CASSEYQDRGNIQYF
.,14,TRBV6-5,CASSYDSRGGGYTF
TRBD1,15,TRBV18,CASSPSGQGVQPQHF
.,17,TRBV5-6,CASSLDSRLSSGNTIYF
.,13,TRBV9,CASSVEEHSPLHF